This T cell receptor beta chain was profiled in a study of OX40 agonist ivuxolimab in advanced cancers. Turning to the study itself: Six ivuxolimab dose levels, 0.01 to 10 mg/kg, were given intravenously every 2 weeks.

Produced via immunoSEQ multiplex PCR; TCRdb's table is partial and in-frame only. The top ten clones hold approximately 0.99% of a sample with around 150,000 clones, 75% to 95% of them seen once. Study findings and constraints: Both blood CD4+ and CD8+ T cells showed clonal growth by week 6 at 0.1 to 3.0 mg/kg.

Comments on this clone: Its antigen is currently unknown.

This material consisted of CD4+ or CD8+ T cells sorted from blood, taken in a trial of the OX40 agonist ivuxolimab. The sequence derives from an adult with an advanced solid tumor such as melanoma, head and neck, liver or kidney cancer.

CDR3 sequence reads: CASSFGTSGPSYNEQFF. Here the CDR3 DNA reads TGTGCCAGCAGCTTTGGGACTAGCGGACCTTCCTACAATGAGCAGTTCTTC. The chain couples TRBV7-3 to TRBJ2-1; TRBD2 matches at 11 bases. The germline V gene has CDR1 SGHTA and CDR2 FQGTGA. The V segment lost 3 bases and the J segment 1 base; nucleotides outside the gene matches: 5. The CDR3 has 17 residues.